Listed here are 25 T cell receptor beta chains from one sample, sequenced in a study of shared clonotypes between healthy human individuals. Positively selected for CCR7, the CD45RO-negative cells used as naive CD8 cells excluded terminally differentiated effector memory CD45RA+ cells. Profiled with immunoSEQ multiplex PCR; TCRdb holds only in-frame clones, not every one. The sample has roughly 2.1 million clones, about 93% seen once. Source material: naive CD8+ T cells from PBMCs. The receptors were gathered from a man aged 18 to 29 in good health. Some clones in this sample may be carry-over from other donors' samples.

The chain uses TRBV6-5 and TRBJ1-1; TRBD1 matches 8 bases. Germline trimming cut 4 bases from V and 1 base from J; bases unmatched to any gene: 5. Germline CDR1 is MNHEY and CDR2 is SVGAGI. The length of the CDR3 is 15 residues. Here the CDR3 reads CASSSDRESNTEAFF. CDR3 in DNA: TGTGCCAGCAGTTCGGACAGGGAGTCGAACACTGAAGCTTTCTTT.

The V call is TRBV27, the J call TRBJ1-4; 7 bases are shared with TRBD1. Looked up from germline, CDR1 is MNHEY and CDR2 is SMNVEV (reference sequence). The CDR3 is 13 residues long. With V trimmed by 5 bases and J by 7 bases, 4 bases remained unmatched. The CDR3 coding sequence is TGTGCCAGCAGTGTACAGGGGCTTGAAAAACTGTTTTTT. Protein product: CASSVQGLEKLFF.

Worth noting for this clone: Within the sample, other DNA sequences also encode this same CDR3. This chain connects TRBV9 to TRBJ1-5; D is perhaps TRBD1 (5 bases). V was pared by 0 bases and J by 0 bases, with 7 bases between. Germline CDR1 SGDLS, CDR2 YYNGEE. This CDR3 is 15 amino acids long. The CDR3 region has the DNA TGTGCCAGCAGCGTAGAGGGGAATAGCAATCAGCCCCAGCATTTT. Translation: CASSVEGNSNQPQHF.

The CDR3 DNA follows: TGTGCCAGCAGCCCATTAGGGGGGCCGTCTTCTTTATACGAGCAGTACTTC. Translating gives CASSPLGGPSSLYEQYF. This chain joins TRBV7-9 and TRBJ2-7, with D perhaps given as TRBD1 or TRBD2 (6 bases each). This CDR3 spans 17 amino acids. Trimming pared 5 bases from V and 4 bases from J, leaving 24 bases between. CDR1 and CDR2 (germline): SEHNR, FQNEAQ (reference sequence).

The chain has TRBV27 and TRBJ1-5, with D possibly TRBD1 on 6 matching bases. V lost 0 bases and J 9 bases, leaving 12 bases between the germline ends. This CDR3 is built from 14 residues. CDR1 is MNHEY and CDR2 is SMNVEV in the germline V gene (reference sequence). The CDR3 region has the DNA TGTGCCAGCAGTTTATCGGACAGTCTTCGGCCCCAGCATTTT. Translation: CASSLSDSLRPQHF.

V usage is TRBV20-1 and J usage is TRBJ1-2, with unresolved D. The V end was cut by 7 bases, the J end by 3 bases, with 9 bases between. The CDR3 is made up of 11 amino acids. Per the germline V gene, CDR1 is DFQATT and CDR2 is SNEGSKA (reference sequence). The CDR3 region is CSVTGDYGYTF. CDR3 DNA: TGCAGTGTTACCGGGGACTATGGCTACACCTTC.

This clone was observed a single time. The V gene is TRBV5-6, the J gene TRBJ1-5; possible D gene TRBD1, 5 bases. The CDR3 covers 13 residues. In germline, CDR1 is SGHDT, CDR2 YYEEEE. V dropped 7 bases and J dropped 4 bases, with 12 bases sitting between them. Here the CDR3 reads CASGKGSNQPQHF. As DNA, the CDR3 is TGTGCCAGCGGGAAGGGGAGTAATCAGCCCCAGCATTTT.

V and J are TRBV29-1 and TRBJ2-7; 7 bases align to TRBD2. Unmatched junction bases numbered 7, after V lost 4 bases and J lost 1 base. Germline V gives CDR1 SQVTM, CDR2 ANQGSEA. The CDR3 length is 14 residues. This CDR3 reads CSVVGGSGSYEQYF. In DNA, the CDR3 is TGCAGCGTTGTTGGCGGGAGTGGGTCCTACGAGCAGTACTTC.

Comment on this clone: Other DNA sequences in the sample encode the same CDR3. The chain combines TRBV7-9 with TRBJ2-1, with 7 positions matching TRBD1. This CDR3 is built from 12 residues. The J segment lost 10 bases and the V segment lost 5 bases, leaving 5 bases of the junction unmatched. CDR1 SEHNR and CDR2 FQNEAQ come from the germline V gene (reference sequence). The CDR3, as DNA: TGTGCCAGCAGCCCTACAGGGGCAGAGCAGTTCTTC. Encoded protein: CASSPTGAEQFF.

This chain connects TRBV6-1 to TRBJ1-4, with 8 bases fitting TRBD1. Trimming removed 1 base from V and 3 bases from J; junction bases left unmatched: 7. Looked up from germline, CDR1 is MNHNS and CDR2 is SASEGT. The CDR3 extends over 17 amino acids. The CDR3 sequence is CASSEDAGGMANEKLFF. DNA for the CDR3: TGTGCCAGCAGTGAAGATGCAGGGGGCATGGCTAATGAAAAACTGTTTTTT.

Only one count was recorded for this clone. The genes are TRBV5-6 and TRBJ2-1, with a tentative D call TRBD1 (6 bases). Trimming cost V 2 bases and J 8 bases, with 17 bases left between them. The germline V gene encodes CDR1 SGHDT and CDR2 YYEEEE. The CDR3 is made up of 15 amino acids. The CDR3 DNA sequence: TGTGCCAGCAGCTTAGGGGGTAGCGCCTTCGATGAGCAGTTCTTC. It yields the protein CASSLGGSAFDEQFF.

As regards this clone: In the same sample, other DNA sequences code for this CDR3. The chain employs TRBV5-4 and TRBJ2-3; D unresolved. This CDR3 has 12 residues. Germline V gene sequence: CDR1 SGHNT, CDR2 YYREEE (reference sequence). With 3 bases removed from V and 3 bases from J, the gap between germline ends came to 5 bases. CDR3 DNA: TGTGCCAGCAGCTCCTCAACAGATACGCAGTATTTT. This translates into CASSSSTDTQYF.

The chain links TRBV5-4 to TRBJ2-7, with D perhaps TRBD1 (6 bases). The CDR3 sequence is 13 residues long. The V gene lost 4 bases and the J gene lost 3 bases, with 11 bases spanning the gap. The germline CDR1 and CDR2 sequences are SGHNT and YYREEE (reference sequence). The CDR3 reads CASSPGVGYEQYF. CDR3 DNA sequence: TGTGCCAGCAGCCCAGGGGTAGGCTACGAGCAGTACTTC.

The CDR3 DNA reads TGTGCCAGCAGTCAGACAGGGTGGTCCCCTGGGGCCAACGTCCTGACTTTC. Its translation: CASSQTGWSPGANVLTF. The chain carries TRBV27 and TRBJ2-6; TRBD1 matches 7 bases. J was trimmed by 2 bases and V by 5 bases; bases with no gene match: 9. There are 17 residues in the CDR3. Germline CDR1 MNHEY, CDR2 SMNVEV (reference sequence).

The chain combines TRBV27 with TRBJ1-1, with a weak D call TRBD1 (6 bases). Trimming cost V 0 bases and J 1 base, with 9 bases left between them. Germline values: CDR1 MNHEY, CDR2 SMNVEV (reference sequence). This CDR3 contains 15 residues. The DNA of the CDR3 is TGTGCCAGCAGTTTATCGGGGGCCCCGAACACTGAAGCTTTCTTT. Protein sequence: CASSLSGAPNTEAFF.

The rearrangement joins TRBV6-1 to TRBJ1-1; maybe TRBD1 (5 bases). The CDR3 contains 14 residues. The V gene lost 3 bases and the J gene lost 1 base, with 9 bases spanning the gap. CDR1 and CDR2 from the germline V gene are MNHNS and SASEGT. As DNA, the CDR3 is TGTGCCAGCAGTGATCGTGGGGGGAACACTGAAGCTTTCTTT. This translates into CASSDRGGNTEAFF.

The gene calls are TRBV28 and TRBJ1-3; 7 positions match TRBD1. The CDR3 has 16 residues. Looked up from germline, CDR1 is MDHEN and CDR2 is SYDVKM. The trim removed 6 bases at V and 0 bases at J, leaving 8 bases unmatched. CDR3 DNA sequence: TGTGCCAGCAGCCGGGACAGAAAAAGCTCTGGAAACACCATATATTTT. This sequence encodes CASSRDRKSSGNTIYF.

J is TRBJ2-7 and V is TRBV7-2; D is uncertain. The germline V gene has CDR1 SGHTA and CDR2 FQGNSA. The V gene lost 2 bases and the J gene lost 3 bases, with 14 bases spanning the gap. The CDR3 consists of 15 residues. The CDR3 nucleotides read TGTGCCAGCAGCTTATCGGTGAGGCCAAGCTACGAGCAGTACTTC. Its protein product is CASSLSVRPSYEQYF.

The CDR3: CASSLLAEHSYEQYF. CDR3 coding DNA: TGTGCCAGCAGTCTGTTAGCGGAGCACTCCTACGAGCAGTACTTC. The rearrangement links TRBV6-5 to TRBJ2-7; D may be TRBD2 (6 bases). CDR1 is MNHEY and CDR2 is SVGAGI in the germline V gene. This CDR3 is 15 amino acids long. V shed 5 bases and J shed 0 bases, with 14 bases lying between them.

This clone has just one count. The rearrangement uses TRBV30 and TRBJ1-2; the match to TRBD1 covers 8 bases. The ends lost 0 bases at V and 8 bases at J; junction bases unmatched: 11. Germline CDR1 and CDR2: GTSNPN and SVGIG (reference sequence). This CDR3 region has 15 residues. The CDR3 nucleotides are TGTGCCTGGAGTGTTTTTTCGGGACAGGCGCTGGGCTACACCTTC. This sequence encodes CAWSVFSGQALGYTF.

Note on this clone: Distinct nucleotide sequences in the sample also encode this CDR3. The chain is built from TRBV28 and TRBJ1-5; D may be TRBD1 (6 bases). The CDR3 totals 14 residues. V was shortened by 5 bases and J by 3 bases, with 11 bases between the two germline ends. Germline V gene lookup returns CDR1 MDHEN and CDR2 SYDVKM. CDR3 DNA: TGTGCCAGCAGTGAAACAGGGTACAATCAGCCCCAGCATTTT. It codes for CASSETGYNQPQHF.

This clone was detected only once. V usage is TRBV29-1 and J usage is TRBJ2-1; 11 bases line up with TRBD2. This CDR3 spans 16 amino acids. CDR1 and CDR2 from the germline V gene are SQVTM and ANQGSEA. J lost 0 bases, V lost 5 bases, and 6 bases had no gene match. The CDR3 region has the DNA TGCAGCGTTTTAATAGCGGGAGGGAGCTCCTACAATGAGCAGTTCTTC. This translates into CSVLIAGGSSYNEQFF.

V is TRBV28 and J is TRBJ2-3; D perhaps matches TRBD1 (5 bases). The germline V gene has CDR1 MDHEN and CDR2 SYDVKM. This CDR3 has 14 residues. V was cut by 5 bases and J by 4 bases, with 13 bases left in between. The CDR3 reads CASSLDRGADTQYF. The CDR3 region has the DNA TGTGCCAGCAGTCTCGACAGAGGCGCAGATACGCAGTATTTT.

The chain combines TRBV7-8 with TRBJ2-5; D is perhaps TRBD1 (6 bases). The J call may be faulty, since TRBJ2-7 better matches the DNA end. This CDR3 comprises 12 residues. Germline CDR1 is SGHVS and CDR2 is FQNEAQ. CDR3 bases: TGTGCCAGCAGCTCCGGACAGTACGAGCAGTACTTC. Translating it yields CASSSGQYEQYF.

The chain joins TRBV7-6 to TRBJ1-5, with 7 bases lining up with TRBD1. J lost 5 bases, V lost 5 bases, and 6 bases had no gene match. CDR1 is SGHVS, CDR2 FNYEAQ, per germline. The CDR3 loop spans 14 amino acids. The CDR3 loop is CASSKLTGDQPQHF. The CDR3 nucleotides are TGTGCCAGCAGCAAACTAACAGGGGATCAGCCCCAGCATTTT.